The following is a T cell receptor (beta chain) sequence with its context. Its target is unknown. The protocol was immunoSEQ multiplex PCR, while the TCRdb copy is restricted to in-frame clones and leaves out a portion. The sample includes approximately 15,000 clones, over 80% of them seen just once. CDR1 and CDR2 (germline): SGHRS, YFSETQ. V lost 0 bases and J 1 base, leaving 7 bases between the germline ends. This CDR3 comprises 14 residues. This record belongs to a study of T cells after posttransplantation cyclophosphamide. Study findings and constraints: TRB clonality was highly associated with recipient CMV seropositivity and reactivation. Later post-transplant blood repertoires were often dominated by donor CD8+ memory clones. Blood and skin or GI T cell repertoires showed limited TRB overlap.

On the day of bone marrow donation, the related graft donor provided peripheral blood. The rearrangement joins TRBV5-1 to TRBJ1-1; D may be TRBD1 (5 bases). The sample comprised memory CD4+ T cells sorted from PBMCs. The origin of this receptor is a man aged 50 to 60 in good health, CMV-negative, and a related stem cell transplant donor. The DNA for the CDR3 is TGCGCCAGCAGCTTGGACGGGGGGAACACTGAAGCTTTCTTT. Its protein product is CASSLDGGNTEAFF. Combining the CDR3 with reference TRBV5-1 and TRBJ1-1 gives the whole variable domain KAGVTQTPRYLIKTRGQQVTLSCSPISGHRSVSWYQQTPGQGLQFLFEYFSETQRNKGNFPGRFSGRQFSNSRSEMNVSTLELGDSALYLCASSLDGGNTEAFFGQGTRLTVV.